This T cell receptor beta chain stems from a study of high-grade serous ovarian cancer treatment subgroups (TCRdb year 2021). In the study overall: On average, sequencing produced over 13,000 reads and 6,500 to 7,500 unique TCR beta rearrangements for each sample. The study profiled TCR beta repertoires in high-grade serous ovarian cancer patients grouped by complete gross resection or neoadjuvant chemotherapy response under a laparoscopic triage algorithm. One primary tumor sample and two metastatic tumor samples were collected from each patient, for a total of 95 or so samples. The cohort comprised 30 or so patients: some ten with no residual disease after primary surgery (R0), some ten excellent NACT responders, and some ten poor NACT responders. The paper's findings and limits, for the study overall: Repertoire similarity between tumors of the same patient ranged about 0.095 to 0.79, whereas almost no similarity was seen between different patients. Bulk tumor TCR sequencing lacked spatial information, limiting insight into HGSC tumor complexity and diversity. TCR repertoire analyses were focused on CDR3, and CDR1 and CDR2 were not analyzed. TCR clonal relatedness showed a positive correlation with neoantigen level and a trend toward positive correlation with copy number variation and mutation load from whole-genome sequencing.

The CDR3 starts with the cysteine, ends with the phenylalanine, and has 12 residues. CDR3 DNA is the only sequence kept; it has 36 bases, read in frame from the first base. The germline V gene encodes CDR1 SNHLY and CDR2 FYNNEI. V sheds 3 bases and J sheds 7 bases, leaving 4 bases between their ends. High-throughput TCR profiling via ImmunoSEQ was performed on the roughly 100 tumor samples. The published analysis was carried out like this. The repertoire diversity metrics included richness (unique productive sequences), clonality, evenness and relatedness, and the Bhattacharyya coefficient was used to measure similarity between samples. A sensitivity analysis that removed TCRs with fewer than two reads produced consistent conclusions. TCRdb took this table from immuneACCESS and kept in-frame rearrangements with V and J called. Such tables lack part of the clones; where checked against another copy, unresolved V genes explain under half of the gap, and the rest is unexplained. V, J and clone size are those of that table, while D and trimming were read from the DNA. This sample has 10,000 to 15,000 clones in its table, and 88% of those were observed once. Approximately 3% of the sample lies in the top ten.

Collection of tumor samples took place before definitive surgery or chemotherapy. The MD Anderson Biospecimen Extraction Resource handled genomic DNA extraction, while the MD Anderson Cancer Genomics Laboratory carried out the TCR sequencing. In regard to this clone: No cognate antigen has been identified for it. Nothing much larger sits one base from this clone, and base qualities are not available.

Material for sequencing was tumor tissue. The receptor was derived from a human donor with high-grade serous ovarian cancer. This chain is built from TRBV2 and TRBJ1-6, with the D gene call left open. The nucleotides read TGTGCCAGCAGTGATACCAATTCACCCCTCCACTTT. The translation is CASSDTNSPLHF.